These 17 T cell receptor beta chains were sequenced from one sample in a study of blood T cell repertoires in COVID-19. Repertoires were generated with immunoSEQ multiplex PCR, while TCRdb's copy carries only in-frame clones and drops some. The repertoire holds roughly 310,000 clones, roughly 90% seen once, with 2.5% to 3% in the top ten. The sequencing sample was made of peripheral blood. Receptor source: a woman aged 25 to 45 with COVID-19, enrolled during active disease.

The V gene is TRBV5-4, the J gene TRBJ2-5, with 8 positions matching TRBD2. V lost 3 bases, J lost 1 base, and 5 bases stayed unmatched. Germline assignment: CDR1 SGHNT and CDR2 YYREEE (reference sequence). There are 15 residues in the CDR3. CDR3 loop: CASSSSGSGQETQYF. CDR3 DNA sequence: TGTGCCAGCAGCTCCAGCGGGAGCGGCCAAGAGACCCAGTACTTC.

There are a few counts of this clone. The rearrangement uses TRBV28 and TRBJ1-5; D gene ambiguous. Germline V gene data show CDR1 as MDHEN and CDR2 as SYDVKM. The CDR3 has 16 residues. Between the trimmed V and J ends, which lost 2 bases and 1 base, there was a span of 12 bases. CDR3 amino acids: CASSLSYGRSNQPQHF. The CDR3 DNA is TGTGCCAGCAGTTTAAGTTACGGTCGGAGCAATCAGCCCCAGCATTTT.

This chain links TRBV19 with TRBJ2-1; 11 bases are a match to TRBD2. Trimming cost V 3 bases and J 0 bases; bases outside gene matches: 19. Germline CDR1 and CDR2: LNHDA and SQIVND (reference sequence). The CDR3 consists of 22 residues. CDR3 coding DNA: TGTGCCAGTAGTATGACTCTCCGGGGTAGCGGGAGGGTCCAAAGCTCCTACAATGAGCAGTTCTTC. Protein product: CASSMTLRGSGRVQSSYNEQFF.

The J gene is TRBJ1-2, the V gene TRBV6-2 or TRBV6-3, with D maybe TRBD1 (5 bases). The CDR3 totals 14 residues. Per the germline V gene, CDR1 is MNHEY and CDR2 is SVGEGT. Between the trimmed V and J ends, which lost 5 bases and 8 bases, there was a span of 18 bases. CDR3 bases: TGTGCCAGCAGTACCTTCGACAGCCCCTACGGCTACACCTTC. Translated, it gives CASSTFDSPYGYTF.

This clone has just one count. The rearrangement joins TRBV6-5 to TRBJ1-3, with D unclear. The CDR3 consists of 14 residues. The V gene lost 2 bases and the J gene lost 3 bases, with 8 bases spanning the gap. Germline V CDR1 and CDR2: MNHEY, SVGAGI. CDR3 residues: CASSYGQDGNTIYF. The CDR3 DNA is TGTGCCAGCAGTTACGGGCAGGATGGAAACACCATATATTTT.

The chain uses TRBV15 and TRBJ1-2; D unclear. CDR3 length: 13 residues. The V gene lost 8 bases and the J gene lost 7 bases, with 17 bases spanning the gap. Germline V gene data show CDR1 as LNHNV and CDR2 as YYDKDF (reference sequence). The CDR3 spells CATSYASLRGYTF. In DNA, the CDR3 is TGTGCCACCTCATACGCCTCCCTACGTGGCTACACCTTC.

This sequence joins TRBV14 and TRBJ2-7; 8 bases agree with TRBD1. The trim removed 4 bases at V and 2 bases at J, leaving 4 bases unmatched. There are 14 residues in the CDR3. Looked up from germline, CDR1 is SGHDN and CDR2 is FVKESK. CDR3 nucleotides: TGTGCCAGCAGCCTGGGACAGGTTACCTACGAGCAGTACTTC. The encoded protein is CASSLGQVTYEQYF.

J is TRBJ2-3 and V is TRBV4-2; 11 bases are a match to TRBD1. This CDR3 is 15 amino acids long. Germline-derived CDR1 and CDR2 are LGHNA and YNFKEQ. V trimming: 9 bases; J trimming: 0 bases; junction bases outside the gene matches: 5. The CDR3 nucleotides are TGTGCCAGTAACCGGGACAGGGGGAGCACAGATACGCAGTATTTT. As protein: CASNRDRGSTDTQYF.

The rearrangement uses TRBV24-1 and TRBJ1-2, with TRBD1 identical over 7 bases. The CDR3 is 13 amino acids. The V and J ends lost 5 bases and 8 bases, in that order; junction bases with no gene match: 7. CDR1 is KGHDR, CDR2 SFDVKD, per germline. The CDR3 is CATSGPTGYGYTF. In nucleotides, the CDR3 is TGTGCCACCAGTGGTCCGACAGGGTACGGCTACACCTTC.

The genes are TRBV5-6 and TRBJ1-4, with 10 positions matching TRBD1. Losses at the gene ends were 4 bases for V and 8 bases for J; bases not matched to a gene: 8. The CDR3 contains 15 residues. The germline V gene has CDR1 SGHDT and CDR2 YYEEEE. The chain's CDR3 is CASSIGQGGREKLFF. For the CDR3, the DNA is TGTGCCAGCAGCATCGGACAGGGGGGGCGAGAAAAACTGTTTTTT.

The chain has TRBV7-9 and TRBJ1-1, with 8 bases aligning to TRBD1. The germline V gene encodes CDR1 SEHNR and CDR2 FQNEAQ (reference sequence). V shed 5 bases and J 5 bases; nucleotides not matched to a gene: 7. There are 14 residues in the CDR3. Here the CDR3 reads CASSRTGRGTEAFF. The CDR3 DNA sequence: TGTGCCAGCAGCCGGACAGGGCGGGGGACTGAAGCTTTCTTT.

V usage is TRBV7-8 and J usage is TRBJ1-1; D possibly corresponds to TRBD1 (5 bases). The CDR3 totals 15 residues. V dropped 5 bases and J dropped 1 base, with 14 bases sitting between them. The germline gives CDR1 SGHVS, CDR2 FQNEAQ. CDR3 DNA sequence: TGTGCCAGCAGCCCGGGGGACCCGACGAACACTGAAGCTTTCTTT. Translating gives CASSPGDPTNTEAFF. The whole variable domain, remainder taken from reference TRBV7-8 and TRBJ1-1, is GAGVSQSPRYKVAKRGQDVALRCDPISGHVSLFWYQQALGQGPEFLTYFQNEAQLDKSGLPSDRFFAERPEGSVSTLKIQRTQQEDSAVYLCASSPGDPTNTEAFFGQGTRLTVV.

The chain uses TRBV28 and TRBJ2-7; D might be TRBD1 (7 bases). V was shortened by 2 bases and J by 2 bases, with 13 bases between the two germline ends. Germline V CDR1 and CDR2: MDHEN, SYDVKM. The CDR3 extends over 15 amino acids. The CDR3 region has the DNA TGTGCCAGCAGTTTACTTGTCAGGGGGGCCTACGAGCAGTACTTC. Protein sequence: CASSLLVRGAYEQYF.

The chain combines TRBV3-1 (or the pseudogene TRBV3-2) with TRBJ1-1, with a tentative D call TRBD1 (5 bases). Trimming cost V 2 bases and J 4 bases, with 17 bases left between them. The length of the CDR3 is 16 residues. Germline assignment: CDR1 LGHDT and CDR2 YNNKEL (reference sequence). This CDR3 reads CASSQLSWGGATEAFF. The CDR3 DNA follows: TGTGCCAGCAGCCAACTATCGTGGGGGGGAGCCACTGAAGCTTTCTTT.

The chain has TRBV11-2 and TRBJ1-1; TRBD1 matches 10 bases. Germline V gene data show CDR1 as SGHAT and CDR2 as FQNNGV. The CDR3 has 15 residues. V shed 4 bases, J shed 5 bases, and the junction held 7 bases outside the gene matches. CDR3 bases: TGTGCCAGCAGCTCCTGGACAGGGGGTCGGACTGAAGCTTTCTTT. It codes for CASSSWTGGRTEAFF. Combining the CDR3 with reference TRBV11-2 and TRBJ1-1 gives the whole variable domain EAGVAQSPRYKIIEKRQSVAFWCNPISGHATLYWYQQILGQGPKLLIQFQNNGVVDDSQLPKDRFSAERLKGVDSTLKIQPAKLEDSAVYLCASSSWTGGRTEAFFGQGTRLTVV.

This chain links TRBV4-2 with TRBJ2-7; D is undetermined. V lost 3 bases, J lost 7 bases, and 13 bases lay in between. The germline V gene has CDR1 LGHNA and CDR2 YNFKEQ. This CDR3 region has 13 residues. The CDR3 spells CASSHGSFGEQYF. CDR3 bases: TGTGCCAGCAGCCATGGCTCGTTCGGGGAGCAGTACTTC.

The chain recombines TRBV30 with TRBJ1-5; D remains ambiguous. The CDR3 has 12 residues. CDR1 and CDR2 (germline): GTSNPN, SVGIG (reference sequence). Trimming left V 3 bases short and J 8 bases short, with 11 bases between. CDR3: CAWRVEREPQHF. CDR3 DNA sequence: TGTGCCTGGAGGGTGGAGAGGGAGCCCCAGCATTTT.